A single sample gave rise to the 9 T cell receptor beta chains below, sequenced in a study of Ad26.COV2.S vaccination and SARS-CoV-2 variants. The treatment was: over 15 received Ad26.COV2.S at low or high dose, single or two shots; roughly five received placebo; per-sample allocation not given. It was on day 63 after the first vaccine or placebo injection that samples were taken. Libraries were prepared by immunoSEQ multiplex PCR; TCRdb keeps only in-frame clonotypes and omits some of them. The table lists 300,000 to 350,000 clones, roughly 86% of them singletons, with 1.5% to 2% in the top ten. The specimen was peripheral blood, collected in a trial of Ad26.COV2.S vaccine versus placebo. The receptors shown here come from a person aged 18-60 years who received the Ad26.COV2.S COVID-19 vaccine or a placebo.

This clone was observed once. V is TRBV7-3 and J is TRBJ2-3; TRBD1 matches 9 bases. This CDR3 spans 14 amino acids. V shed 4 bases, J shed 4 bases, and the junction held 3 bases outside the gene matches. Germline assignment: CDR1 SGHTA and CDR2 FQGTGA. The CDR3 DNA follows: TGTGCCAGCAGCTCGTGGACAGGGGCAGATACGCAGTATTTT. It translates to CASSSWTGADTQYF.

The chain is built from TRBV19 and TRBJ1-2, with unresolved D. V lost 3 bases, J lost 0 bases, and 11 bases lay in between. Germline V gene sequence: CDR1 LNHDA, CDR2 SQIVND (reference sequence). The length of the CDR3 is 15 residues. CDR3 coding DNA: TGTGCCAGTAGTATTAGCACTGCGACTAACTATGGCTACACCTTC. It codes for CASSISTATNYGYTF.

V usage is TRBV5-1 and J usage is TRBJ2-5; the D gene could be TRBD1 or TRBD2 (6 bases each). The CDR3 has 15 amino acids. Germline CDR1 is SGHRS and CDR2 is YFSETQ. The ends were cut back, 4 bases at V and 7 bases at J, with 20 bases in the middle. CDR3 loop: CASSPGTRGVGTQYF. The DNA for the CDR3 is TGCGCCAGCAGCCCCGGGACAAGGGGGGTGGGGACCCAGTACTTC.

The J gene is TRBJ1-6, the V gene TRBV18; D is unclear. The V end was cut by 2 bases, the J end by 0 bases, with 14 bases between. From germline, CDR1 is KGHSH and CDR2 LQKENI. This CDR3 contains 18 residues. Written as DNA, the CDR3 is TGTGCCAGCTCACCAGCGGTTCAACGTAGCTCCTATAATTCACCCCTCCACTTT. Its protein product is CASSPAVQRSSYNSPLHF.

This chain links TRBV7-9 with TRBJ1-2; the D gene is possibly TRBD1 (6 bases). CDR1 and CDR2 (germline): SEHNR, FQNEAQ (reference sequence). V was shortened by 8 bases and J by 7 bases, with 23 bases between the two germline ends. The CDR3 covers 15 residues. The CDR3 sequence is CASSHEPGTSLGYTF. CDR3 DNA sequence: TGTGCCAGCTCCCATGAACCCGGGACAAGTCTTGGCTACACCTTC.

The rearrangement links TRBV14 to TRBJ1-6, with D perhaps TRBD1 (5 bases). The CDR3 spans 14 residues. Germline lookup yields CDR1 SGHDN and CDR2 FVKESK. V was pared by 4 bases and J by 10 bases, with 14 bases between. CDR3 sequence reads: CASSPHRYPSPLHF. The CDR3 DNA follows: TGTGCCAGCAGCCCCCACAGGTACCCCTCACCCCTCCACTTT. Complete variable domain (other parts from reference TRBV14 and TRBJ1-6): EAGVTQFPSHSVIEKGQTVTLRCDPISGHDNLYWYRRVMGKEIKFLLHFVKESKQDESGMPNNRFLAERTGGTYSTLKVQPAELEDSGVYFCASSPHRYPSPLHFGNGTRLTVT.

The gene calls are TRBV10-3 and TRBJ2-2, with 11 bases lining up with TRBD2. Germline CDR1 ENHRY, CDR2 SYGVKD. V shed 4 bases, J shed 6 bases, and the junction held 4 bases outside the gene matches. The CDR3 extends over 15 amino acids. CDR3 in amino acids: CAISGASGGSGELFF. The CDR3 nucleotides read TGTGCCATCAGTGGGGCTAGCGGGGGGTCCGGGGAGCTGTTTTTT.

This rearrangement joins TRBV5-4 to TRBJ2-1; 9 bases match TRBD2. J lost 3 bases, V lost 6 bases, and 7 bases had no gene match. The CDR3 is 15 residues long. Per germline, CDR1 SGHNT and CDR2 YYREEE (reference sequence). CDR3 residues: CASNRAGGLYNEQFF. The CDR3, as DNA: TGTGCCAGCAACCGGGCGGGGGGGCTCTACAATGAGCAGTTCTTC.

This CDR3 reads CAISTDGNYGYTF. In DNA, the CDR3 is TGTGCCATCAGTACTGACGGGAACTATGGCTACACCTTC. This rearrangement joins TRBV10-3 to TRBJ1-2; D is undetermined. Per the germline V gene, CDR1 is ENHRY and CDR2 is SYGVKD. This CDR3 is 13 amino acids long. The germline V and J ends were trimmed by 5 bases and 2 bases, with 9 bases remaining between them.